The 32 T cell receptor beta chains listed next were all sequenced from one sample in a study of blood T cell repertoires in COVID-19. The protocol was immunoSEQ multiplex PCR, while the TCRdb copy is restricted to in-frame clones and leaves out a portion. Of a few hundred thousand clones in the sample, roughly 80% were seen once. The sequenced sample consisted of PBMCs or T cells enriched from blood (not recorded which). These receptors were obtained from a middle-aged man who had been exposed to COVID-19.

This clone was observed a handful of times. The chain couples TRBV11-2 to TRBJ2-7; D is ambiguous. There are 12 residues in the CDR3. V was shortened by 10 bases and J by 4 bases, with 14 bases between the two germline ends. Germline V lookup: CDR1 SGHAT, CDR2 FQNNGV. The CDR3: CATGVDRYEQYF. In DNA, the CDR3 is TGTGCCACGGGTGTTGATCGATACGAGCAGTACTTC.

There are a few counts of this clone. The chain is built from TRBV28 and TRBJ2-2; D is perhaps TRBD1 (8 bases). CDR1 and CDR2 (germline): MDHEN, SYDVKM. This CDR3 contains 14 residues. V was pared by 5 bases and J by 6 bases, with 13 bases between. CDR3 nucleotides: TGTGCCAGCAGTAATACAGGGGGGGCCGGGGAGCTGTTTTTT. It is translated as CASSNTGGAGELFF.

The chain carries TRBV5-4 and TRBJ1-1, with 10 bases fitting TRBD1. This CDR3 region has 16 residues. Germline-derived CDR1 and CDR2 are SGHNT and YYREEE (reference sequence). V lost 6 bases to trimming and J lost 4 bases; unmatched junction nucleotides: 12. CDR3 loop: CASTLGTGAMGTEAFF. Written as DNA, the CDR3 is TGTGCCAGCACCCTTGGGACAGGGGCTATGGGCACTGAAGCTTTCTTT.

The V call is TRBV11-2, the J call TRBJ1-2, with 8 bases aligning to TRBD1. J was trimmed by 6 bases and V by 6 bases; bases with no gene match: 12. The CDR3 length is 15 residues. Germline CDR1 reads SGHAT; CDR2 reads FQNNGV. CDR3: CASSPAVGTGNGYTF. In nucleotides, the CDR3 is TGTGCCAGCAGTCCAGCCGTCGGGACAGGCAATGGCTACACCTTC.

The chain couples TRBV15 to TRBJ2-2, with TRBD2 as a possible D gene (6 bases). V gave up 9 bases and J gave up 1 base, with 6 bases separating them. The CDR3 totals 12 residues. The germline V gene encodes CDR1 LNHNV and CDR2 YYDKDF (reference sequence). CDR3 nucleotide sequence: TGTGCCACGGGGGGGAACACCGGGGAGCTGTTTTTT. Protein: CATGGNTGELFF.

The chain joins TRBV30 to TRBJ2-3, with TRBD1 matching 8 bases. Germline CDR1 and CDR2: GTSNPN and SVGIG (reference sequence). This CDR3 region has 14 residues. The CDR3 protein is CATGQGRNTDTQYF. The CDR3 DNA follows: TGTGCTACCGGACAGGGACGAAACACAGATACGCAGTATTTT.

The chain recombines TRBV19 with TRBJ2-2; 9 positions agree with TRBD1. This CDR3 is 19 amino acids long. Germline-derived CDR1 and CDR2 are LNHDA and SQIVND (reference sequence). V gave up 4 bases and J gave up 4 bases; unmatched junction bases: 16. For the CDR3, the DNA is TGTGCCAGTAGTAGACAGGGGGGTTTCGGAAGCGGAGTCACCGGGGAGCTGTTTTTT. It yields the protein CASSRQGGFGSGVTGELFF. Complete variable domain (other parts from reference TRBV19 and TRBJ2-2): DGGITQSPKYLFRKEGQNVTLSCEQNLNHDAMYWYRQDPGQGLRLIYYSQIVNDFQKGDIAEGYSVSREKKESFPLTVTSAQKNPTAFYLCASSRQGGFGSGVTGELFFGEGSRLTVL.

This chain uses TRBV29-1 with TRBJ1-1; the D is unclear. Trimming removed 4 bases from V and 1 base from J, with 10 bases in between. The germline CDR1 and CDR2 sequences are SQVTM and ANQGSEA. The CDR3 is 13 residues long. CDR3 protein: CSVAREGNTEAFF. CDR3 bases: TGCAGCGTTGCTCGGGAGGGGAACACTGAAGCTTTCTTT.

V usage is TRBV10-3 and J usage is TRBJ1-5; possibly TRBD1 for D (5 bases). The CDR3 has 14 amino acids. Trimming removed 4 bases from V and 4 bases from J, with 11 bases in between. Germline CDR1 is ENHRY and CDR2 is SYGVKD. Here the CDR3 DNA reads TGTGCCATCAGTGTTACGGGGGGAAATCAGCCCCAGCATTTT. This sequence encodes CAISVTGGNQPQHF.

The rearrangement links TRBV24-1 to TRBJ2-5; weak D call: TRBD1 (6 bases). The V and J ends lost 3 bases and 11 bases respectively, with 15 bases between them. CDR3 length: 13 residues. From germline, CDR1 is KGHDR and CDR2 SFDVKD. The CDR3 spells CATSDGLGQTQYF. Here the CDR3 DNA reads TGTGCCACCAGTGATGGCCTGGGACAAACTCAGTACTTC.

The rearrangement links TRBV30 to TRBJ1-1; 7 nucleotides agree with TRBD1. The CDR3 has 17 residues. V lost 0 bases to trimming and J lost 1 base; unmatched junction nucleotides: 11. Germline-derived CDR1 and CDR2 are GTSNPN and SVGIG (reference sequence). CDR3: CAWSVGLGRTGNTEAFF. CDR3 nucleotide sequence: TGTGCCTGGAGTGTAGGTTTGGGCAGGACAGGGAACACTGAAGCTTTCTTT. Full variable domain (outside the CDR3, taken from reference TRBV30 and TRBJ1-1): SQTIHQWPATLVQPVGSPLSLECTVEGTSNPNLYWYRQAAGRGLQLLFYSVGIGQISSEVPQNLSASRPQDRQFILSSKKLLLSDSGFYLCAWSVGLGRTGNTEAFFGQGTRLTVV.

This clone has only a few counts. The V gene is TRBV19, the J gene TRBJ2-2; 9 bases line up with TRBD1. V lost 4 bases and J lost 6; bases outside the gene matches: 12. Germline CDR1 is LNHDA and CDR2 is SQIVND (reference sequence). CDR3 length equals 17 residues. CDR3 sequence reads: CASSRAPGQGIPGELFF. CDR3 nucleotide sequence: TGTGCCAGTAGTAGGGCACCGGGACAGGGCATTCCCGGGGAGCTGTTTTTT.

The CDR3 DNA is TGTGCCAGTAGTAAACCCGGGACAGGACTTTCCAACACTGAAGCTTTCTTT. Translated: CASSKPGTGLSNTEAFF. The rearrangement links TRBV19 to TRBJ1-1, with 8 nucleotides matching TRBD1. The CDR3 runs 17 residues. In germline, CDR1 is LNHDA, CDR2 SQIVND (reference sequence). The V gene end was trimmed by 4 bases and the J gene end by 2 bases; junction bases not matched to a gene: 12. Full variable domain (outside the CDR3, taken from reference TRBV19 and TRBJ1-1): DGGITQSPKYLFRKEGQNVTLSCEQNLNHDAMYWYRQDPGQGLRLIYYSQIVNDFQKGDIAEGYSVSREKKESFPLTVTSAQKNPTAFYLCASSKPGTGLSNTEAFFGQGTRLTVV.

The CDR3 loop reads CASRSMRGTLPTEAFF. The CDR3 bases are TGTGCCAGCAGATCCATGAGAGGCACCTTGCCCACTGAAGCTTTCTTT. The chain uses TRBV21-1 and TRBJ1-1. TRBV21-1 is tagged as a pseudogene. This CDR3 has 16 residues.

The chain recombines TRBV7-9 with TRBJ1-1; D remains unclear. The CDR3 is made up of 14 amino acids. Trimming removed 7 bases from V and 8 bases from J, with 20 bases in between. The germline CDR1 and CDR2 sequences are SEHNR and FQNEAQ (reference sequence). The CDR3: CASTADLATEEAFF. In DNA, the CDR3 is TGTGCCAGCACCGCTGATTTGGCCACAGAAGAAGCTTTCTTT.

The chain is built from TRBV12-5 and TRBJ1-1, with D unclear. Trimming pared 3 bases from V and 6 bases from J, leaving 8 bases between. Germline assignment: CDR1 LGHNT and CDR2 FRNRAP. The CDR3 extends over 12 amino acids. CDR3 sequence: CASGLTVSEAFF. DNA for the CDR3: TGTGCTAGTGGTTTAACAGTCTCTGAAGCTTTCTTT. Using reference TRBV12-5 and TRBJ1-1 for the parts outside the CDR3, the full variable domain is DARVTQTPRHKVTEMGQEVTMRCQPILGHNTVFWYRQTMMQGLELLAYFRNRAPLDDSGMPKDRFSAEMPDATLATLKIQPSEPRDSAVYFCASGLTVSEAFFGQGTRLTVV.

The count of this clone is one. This chain links TRBV5-1 with TRBJ2-5; 11 bases align to TRBD2. CDR3 size: 14 residues. Trimming removed 5 bases from V and 2 bases from J; junction bases left unmatched: 2. CDR1 and CDR2 (germline): SGHRS, YFSETQ. The CDR3 bases are TGCGCCAGCAGGACTAGCGGGGCGCAAGAGACCCAGTACTTC. It yields the protein CASRTSGAQETQYF.

V is TRBV11-3 and J is TRBJ1-1; the D is unclear. V was clipped by 1 base and J by 7 bases, with 4 bases between them. In germline, CDR1 is SGHNT, CDR2 YENEEA. This CDR3 contains 11 residues. CDR3 region: CASSLGLEAFF. The CDR3 nucleotides read TGTGCCAGCAGCTTAGGGCTTGAAGCTTTCTTT.

This chain connects TRBV9 to TRBJ2-7, with D possibly TRBD2 on 6 matching bases. CDR3 length equals 14 residues. The ends were cut back, 0 bases at V and 6 bases at J, with 13 bases in the middle. Germline-derived CDR1 and CDR2 are SGDLS and YYNGEE. The CDR3 DNA is TGTGCCAGCAGCGTAGGGGGACTGGCAAGCGAGCAGTACTTC. As protein: CASSVGGLASEQYF.

CDR3 in DNA: TGTGCCAGAAGCTTGTTAGTGGGACTTCCGCGGTACAATGAGCAGTTCTTC. Protein: CARSLLVGLPRYNEQFF. The chain employs TRBV5-3 and TRBJ2-1, with D perhaps TRBD2 (6 bases). TRBV5-3 is an open reading frame, and its role is uncertain. Trimming took 1 base from V and 4 from J, leaving 18 bases between them. This CDR3 is built from 17 residues.

For this clone: This likely traces to a read error, being one base from a far larger clone. The same CDR3 also results from other DNA sequences found in this sample. The chain couples TRBV12-3 or TRBV12-4 to TRBJ1-2, with a possible D match to TRBD1 (6 bases). Trimming pared 2 bases from V and 5 bases from J, leaving 6 bases between. The CDR3 is made up of 12 amino acids. The CDR3 bases are TGTGCCAGCAGTTTACAGGGGTATGGCTACACCTTC. Translating gives CASSLQGYGYTF.

This chain uses TRBV25-1 with TRBJ2-5; D is unclear. The V and J ends lost 5 bases and 1 base respectively, with 8 bases between them. The CDR3 loop spans 13 amino acids. Looked up from germline, CDR1 is MGHDK and CDR2 is SYGVNS. For the CDR3, the DNA is TGTGCCAGCAGTAGAGAGGTCCAAGAGACCCAGTACTTC. It codes for CASSREVQETQYF.

The J gene is TRBJ1-5, the V gene TRBV5-6; D gene ambiguous. The CDR3 sequence is 14 residues long. Germline lookup yields CDR1 SGHDT and CDR2 YYEEEE. V was cut by 2 bases and J by 4 bases, with 10 bases left in between. CDR3 nucleotides: TGTGCCAGCAGCTTTTTAGTAGATAATCAGCCCCAGCATTTT. This codes for CASSFLVDNQPQHF.

The rearrangement uses TRBV7-3 and TRBJ2-1, with 7 bases identical to TRBD1. This CDR3 comprises 13 residues. The germline V gene encodes CDR1 SGHTA and CDR2 FQGTGA. V dropped 2 bases and J dropped 7; count of bases not matched to a gene: 2. The DNA for the CDR3 is TGTGCCAGCAGCTTAGACAGGGAGAATGAGCAGTTCTTC. Translating gives CASSLDRENEQFF.

The chain links TRBV6-6 to TRBJ2-4; TRBD2 matches at 10 bases. V trimming: 6 bases; J trimming: 1 base; junction bases outside the gene matches: 18. This CDR3 region has 20 residues. The germline CDR1 and CDR2 sequences are MNHNY and SVGAGI (reference sequence). CDR3 in DNA: TGTGCCAGCAGGCGATACACACTAGCGGGATTGGGGGGGGCCAAAAACATTCAGTACTTC. It specifies CASRRYTLAGLGGAKNIQYF.

This clone was observed a handful of times. The junction departs from germline at one end; a sequencing error may be responsible. The rearrangement joins TRBV12-3 or TRBV12-4 to TRBJ1-1; no clear D. The CDR3 is made up of 11 amino acids. The CDR3: CASSLNSEAFF. CDR3 nucleotide sequence: TGTGCCAGCAGTTTGAACAGTGAAGCTTTCTTT.

This clone was counted between two and nine times. This chain joins TRBV4-2 and TRBJ2-4; TRBD1 matches 7 bases. J lost 0 bases, V lost 6 bases, and 14 bases had no gene match. The length of the CDR3 is 18 residues. Germline lookup yields CDR1 LGHNA and CDR2 YNFKEQ. The CDR3: CASSLTVPGQIAKNIQYF. Written as DNA, the CDR3 is TGTGCCAGCAGTCTCACCGTCCCGGGACAGATAGCCAAAAACATTCAGTACTTC.

This clone was observed a handful of times. Sequence at one end of the junction differs from germline and may be a read error. This chain joins TRBV5-4 and TRBJ2-3; D might be TRBD1 (6 bases). Looked up from germline, CDR1 is SGHNT and CDR2 is YYREEE (reference sequence). This CDR3 comprises 15 residues. The CDR3 bases are TGTGCCAGCAGTTTGGACAGCACTAGCACAGATACGCAGTATTTT. Its protein is CASSLDSTSTDTQYF.

The chain carries TRBV7-3 and TRBJ2-2; 10 nucleotides align to TRBD2. The junction had 5 bases not matched to a gene; V was cut back by 0 bases and J by 1 base. CDR1 and CDR2 from the germline V gene are SGHTA and FQGTGA. The CDR3 runs 18 residues. The CDR3, as DNA: TGTGCCAGCAGCTTAACATGGTCTAGCGGGGGGAACACCGGGGAGCTGTTTTTT. It yields the protein CASSLTWSSGGNTGELFF.

The V call is TRBV11-3, the J call TRBJ1-2, with 7 bases lining up with TRBD1. The CDR3 extends over 13 amino acids. Germline V gene data show CDR1 as SGHNT and CDR2 as YENEEA. V was clipped by 5 bases and J by 4 bases; unmatched bases: 4. The CDR3 DNA follows: TGTGCCAGCAGCCCCCGGGACAGCTATGGCTACACCTTC. It yields the protein CASSPRDSYGYTF.

This rearrangement joins TRBV19 to TRBJ1-1; D is unclear. V lost 2 bases, J lost 0 bases, and 7 bases lay in between. The CDR3 sequence is 14 residues long. CDR1 and CDR2 from the germline V gene are LNHDA and SQIVND (reference sequence). CDR3 sequence (DNA): TGTGCCAGTAGTATAAGAGGCATGAACACTGAAGCTTTCTTT. It encodes CASSIRGMNTEAFF.

This chain joins TRBV11-2 and TRBJ1-2; D unresolved. The germline V and J ends were trimmed by 5 bases and 4 bases, with 17 bases remaining between them. The CDR3 totals 15 residues. Germline V gene data show CDR1 as SGHAT and CDR2 as FQNNGV. This CDR3 reads CASSAYQAKVYGYTF. In DNA, the CDR3 is TGTGCCAGCAGCGCGTATCAGGCAAAAGTCTATGGCTACACCTTC.